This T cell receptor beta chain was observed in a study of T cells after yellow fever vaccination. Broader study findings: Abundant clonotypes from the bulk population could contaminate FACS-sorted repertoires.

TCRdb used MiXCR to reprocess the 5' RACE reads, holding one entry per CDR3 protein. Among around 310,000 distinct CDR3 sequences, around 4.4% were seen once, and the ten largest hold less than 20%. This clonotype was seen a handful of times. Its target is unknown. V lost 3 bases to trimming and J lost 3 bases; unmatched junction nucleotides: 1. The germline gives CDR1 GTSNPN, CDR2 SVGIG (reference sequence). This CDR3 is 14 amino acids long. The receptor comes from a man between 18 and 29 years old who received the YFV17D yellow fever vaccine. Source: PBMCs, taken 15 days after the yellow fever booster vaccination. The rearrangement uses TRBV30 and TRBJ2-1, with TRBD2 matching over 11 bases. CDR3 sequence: CAWSGLAGYNEQFF. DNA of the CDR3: TGTGCCTGGAGCGGACTAGCGGGCTACAATGAGCAGTTCTTC.